Listed below are T cell receptor beta chains from one sample, sequenced in a study of T cell responses to AZD1222 COVID-19 vaccine. Using immunoSEQ multiplex PCR, the repertoire was profiled, and TCRdb retains in-frame clones only, with some absent. The profile shows around 110,000 clones, 70% to 90% of them singletons. Sequencing used peripheral blood, obtained on day 0 of MenACWY control vaccination. The receptor source for this set is an adult in good health. The CDR3 runs from the conserved cysteine through the conserved F or W. The D gene is left open where the match is weak. Clone size is not always given. Where it is, it says once, few, many or a class for expanded clones.

j_call,v_call,clone_size,d_call,cdr3_aa,cdr3_nt
TRBJ2-1,TRBV6-2/TRBV6-3,NA,TRBD1,CASSTGQGAINEQFF,TGTGCCAGCAGTACGGGACAGGGGGCGATCAATGAGCAGTTCTTC
TRBJ1-1,TRBV25-1,NA,NA,CASSDRIRGTEAFF,TGTGCCAGCAGTGACCGAATAAGGGGCACTGAAGCTTTCTTT
TRBJ2-5,TRBV25-1,NA,TRBD1,CASSEFPGGEGETQYF,TGTGCCAGCAGTGAATTTCCAGGGGGTGAAGGTGAGACCCAGTACTTC
TRBJ2-7,TRBV13,NA,TRBD2,CASSYSSVRGNPYEQYF,TGTGCCAGCAGCTATTCTTCCGTGCGGGGGAATCCCTACGAGCAGTACTTC
TRBJ2-3,TRBV6-4,NA,TRBD2,CASSDSTAGGLDTQYF,TGTGCCAGCAGTGACTCGACGGCGGGGGGACTAGATACGCAGTATTTT
TRBJ2-1,TRBV9,NA,TRBD2,CASSASGYSYNEQFF,TGTGCCAGCAGCGCTAGCGGATACTCCTACAATGAGCAGTTCTTC
TRBJ1-3,TRBV12-3/TRBV12-4,once,NA,CASSKIDTIYF,TGTGCCAGCAGCAAAATCGACACCATATATTTT
TRBJ1-2,TRBV28,NA,NA,CGTRPGTSSNYGYTF,TGTGGAACGCGACCGGGAACCTCTTCTAACTATGGCTACACCTTC
TRBJ2-3,TRBV19,NA,NA,CASSISPSTDTQYF,TGTGCCAGTAGTATAAGCCCTAGCACAGATACGCAGTATTTT
TRBJ1-6,TRBV19,many,NA,CASTNGRSSYNSPLHF,TGTGCCAGTACGAACGGGAGGAGCTCCTATAATTCACCCCTCCACTTT
TRBJ1-2,TRBV19,NA,TRBD1,CASSAGDSRGYGYTF,TGTGCCAGTAGTGCTGGGGACAGCCGGGGTTATGGCTACACCTTC
TRBJ2-2,TRBV2,NA,TRBD1,CASSVPGQGRSTGELFF,TGTGCCAGCAGTGTGCCGGGACAGGGTCGAAGCACCGGGGAGCTGTTTTTT